This is a list of T cell receptor beta chains from one sample in a study of T cell responses to AZD1222 COVID-19 vaccine. Sequencing was performed with immunoSEQ multiplex PCR; in TCRdb, only in-frame clones are kept and a portion is missing. The sample includes approximately 150,000 clones, more than 90% of them seen just once. This material consisted of peripheral blood, taken on day 0 of AZD1222 vaccination. Source of these receptors: an adult in good health. CDR3s include the opening cysteine and the closing phenylalanine or tryptophan. D genes are given only for firm matches. Where a row states a size, it is once, few, many or the class of an expanded clone; other rows omit it.

d_call: TRBD1; clone_size: -; v_call: TRBV27; j_call: TRBJ1-5; cdr3_nt: TGTGCCAGCATGCTTGGGGACAGGGGCTTTAGCAATCAGCCCCAGCATTTT; cdr3_aa: CASMLGDRGFSNQPQHF
d_call: TRBD1; clone_size: -; v_call: TRBV11-2; j_call: TRBJ1-1; cdr3_nt: TGTGCCAGCAGCTTCGACAGGGGGCTCCCGAAAGCTTTCTTT; cdr3_aa: CASSFDRGLPKAFF
d_call: -; clone_size: -; v_call: TRBV9; j_call: TRBJ2-3; cdr3_nt: TGTGCCAGCAGCTACGGGGCTTGGTCAGATACGCAGTATTTT; cdr3_aa: CASSYGAWSDTQYF
d_call: TRBD1; clone_size: -; v_call: TRBV29-1; j_call: TRBJ2-7; cdr3_nt: TGCAGCGTTGAAGAAGGGGACAGGGGGCAGTACTTC; cdr3_aa: CSVEEGDRGQYF
d_call: -; clone_size: -; v_call: TRBV10-2; j_call: TRBJ2-5; cdr3_nt: TGCGCCAGCAGTGAGGAGCCAAGATCGACCCAGTACTTC; cdr3_aa: CASSEEPRSTQYF
d_call: TRBD1; clone_size: -; v_call: TRBV24-1; j_call: TRBJ2-1; cdr3_nt: TGTGCCACCAGTGATGCCGGGACAGGGGAGTTCAATGAGCAGTTCTTC; cdr3_aa: CATSDAGTGEFNEQFF
d_call: -; clone_size: once; v_call: TRBV6-5; j_call: TRBJ2-7; cdr3_nt: TGTGCCAGCAGTTACTCTAGCGCTTATCTCTACGAGCAGTACTTC; cdr3_aa: CASSYSSAYLYEQYF
d_call: -; clone_size: -; v_call: TRBV5-5; j_call: TRBJ2-7; cdr3_nt: TGTGCCAGCAGCTCCTTAACTACCTCCTACGAGCAGTACTTC; cdr3_aa: CASSSLTTSYEQYF
d_call: -; clone_size: once; v_call: TRBV5-4; j_call: TRBJ2-7; cdr3_nt: TGTGCCAGCAGCGAAAGAGGACAGCTGAACTCCTACGAGCAGTACTTC; cdr3_aa: CASSERGQLNSYEQYF
d_call: -; clone_size: -; v_call: TRBV5-1; j_call: TRBJ1-2; cdr3_nt: TGCGCCAGCAGCTTACAGGGTTTTGATGGCTACACCTTC; cdr3_aa: CASSLQGFDGYTF
d_call: -; clone_size: -; v_call: TRBV2; j_call: TRBJ1-6; cdr3_nt: TGTGCCAGCAGTAGGACCAATTCACCCCTCCACTTT; cdr3_aa: CASSRTNSPLHF
d_call: TRBD2; clone_size: -; v_call: TRBV7-3; j_call: TRBJ2-1; cdr3_nt: TGTGCCAGCAGCTGGTCTAGCGGGAGATTTGGTGAGCAGTTCTTC; cdr3_aa: CASSWSSGRFGEQFF
d_call: -; clone_size: -; v_call: TRBV5-1; j_call: TRBJ2-7; cdr3_nt: TGCGCCAGCAGCTTGGATCCGGTGTACTACGAGCAGTACTTC; cdr3_aa: CASSLDPVYYEQYF
d_call: TRBD1; clone_size: -; v_call: TRBV5-1; j_call: TRBJ1-4; cdr3_nt: TGCGCCAGCAGCTGGGGGACAGGGGTTGGTGAAAAACTGTTTTTT; cdr3_aa: CASSWGTGVGEKLFF
d_call: TRBD2; clone_size: -; v_call: TRBV3-1/TRBV3-2; j_call: TRBJ2-7; cdr3_nt: TGTGCCAGCAGCCAAGACGCTTGGACTAGCTCCTACGAGCAGTACTTC; cdr3_aa: CASSQDAWTSSYEQYF
d_call: -; clone_size: -; v_call: TRBV6-2/TRBV6-3; j_call: TRBJ1-2; cdr3_nt: TGTGCCAGCAGTTACAAGGGGTTAGGCTACACCTTC; cdr3_aa: CASSYKGLGYTF
d_call: TRBD1; clone_size: -; v_call: TRBV28; j_call: TRBJ1-4; cdr3_nt: TGTGCCAGCAGTCGACAGGGTGGCCCCTTACGGGAAAAACTGTTTTTT; cdr3_aa: CASSRQGGPLREKLFF
d_call: TRBD1; clone_size: -; v_call: TRBV5-1; j_call: TRBJ2-7; cdr3_nt: TGCGCCAGCAGTCCCGGACAGGGGGTTTCCTACGAGCAGTACTTC; cdr3_aa: CASSPGQGVSYEQYF
d_call: -; clone_size: -; v_call: TRBV5-1; j_call: TRBJ2-1; cdr3_nt: TGCGCCAGCAGCTTGGAGGGAAGCTCCTACAATGAGCAGTTCTTC; cdr3_aa: CASSLEGSSYNEQFF
d_call: -; clone_size: -; v_call: TRBV27; j_call: TRBJ2-1; cdr3_nt: TGTGCCAGCAGTCCGAGCGACGATGAGCAGTTCTTC; cdr3_aa: CASSPSDDEQFF